This T cell receptor (beta chain) was identified in a study of T-cell memory formation after mild COVID-19 (dated by TCRdb to 2020 to 2023). As for the study more broadly: TCR sequence clusters from the two donors were largely donor specific. Longitudinal TCRalpha and TCRbeta repertoire sequencing tracked T-cell clones expanding and contracting after mild COVID-19 in a couple of donors. Two young, previously healthy adult volunteers made up the cohort, one male and one female.

The sample was run on an Illumina NovaSeq 6000. cDNA libraries for TCRalpha and TCRbeta were prepared by 5'RACE using constant-segment primers, with sample barcodes and unique molecular identifiers added. RNA was extracted from every sample with Trizol reagent. Library amplification was performed in two PCR steps, and a second sample barcode and Illumina TruSeq adapters were introduced in the second step. Sequencing of libraries was performed on an Illumina NovaSeq with 2 x 150 bp paired-end reads. Regarding the original processing steps: Demultiplexing of reads and collapsing into UMI-guided consensus sequences were performed with migec v1.2.7. Using mixcr v2.1.11, UMI consensuses were aligned to TRA and TRB V and J templates and then assembled into clonotypes. Clonotypes were classified as expanded or contracted when called significant by both edgeR and NoisET, with noise models trained on biological replicates. For edgeR calls, the cutoffs were a false discovery rate-adjusted p below 0.01 and a log2 fold-change threshold of 1. PCA with hierarchical clustering of max-normalized trajectories of the 1000 most abundant clonotypes was used as exploratory dynamics analysis. Separately sequenced CD4+ and CD8+ repertoires were used to assign the CD4 or CD8 phenotype of responding clones. TCRdb reran the public reads through fastp at Q25 and MiXCR, keeping productive beta chains. Rows are combined by CDR3 protein, so each entry shows the most common genes and DNA. For this entry, the V and J calls and clone size follow TCRdb and not the study's own pipeline. The sample profile shows some 450,000 distinct CDR3 sequences; 18% of them were found once. Of the sample, roughly a fifth is held by the ten largest clones.

PBMCs were isolated by Ficoll-Paque density gradient centrifugation. Concerning this clonotype: The target of this receptor is not known. Qualities for individual bases were not recorded, and no much larger clone is one base off.

What the work shows at the level of the full study, not this receptor alone: From day 15 to 85, contracting clones showed balanced CD4/CD8 phenotypes, whereas a second wave of clones that expanded from day 15 to 37 leaned towards CD4+. Some responding clones were detected in pre-infection memory, suggesting pre-existing cross-reactive memory T cells joined the SARS-CoV-2 response. Contracting CD4+ clones appeared mostly in the CM and EM memory subsets, whereas CD8+ clones were enriched in EMRA. The second-wave clones that peaked on day 37 were not confirmed to be SARS-CoV-2 specific. Only a couple of mild cases were covered by the study, and larger cohorts that include severe cases with pre-infection samples were considered necessary.

Between the V and J ends, shortened by 8 bases and 8 bases respectively, the junction contains 22 bases. The CDR3, from cysteine to phenylalanine, totals 15 residues. Just the 45-base CDR3 DNA is kept, in frame starting at base 1. The chain is assembled from TRBV12-3 or TRBV12-4 and TRBJ2-1, with TRBD2 tentatively as D gene (6 bases match). This receptor was obtained from a man younger than 30 who had mild COVID-19 (a few samples of this study predate the infection). The sample titles of this study are shuffled in the database, so cell type and time point are left out; the donor was told from shared clones. Input material: PBMCs or a T cell subset sorted from them (not recorded which). The CDR3 protein is CASRELSGPLHEQFF. At the DNA level, the sequence is TGTGCCAGCCGGGAGTTGAGTGGACCTTTGCATGAGCAGTTCTTC.